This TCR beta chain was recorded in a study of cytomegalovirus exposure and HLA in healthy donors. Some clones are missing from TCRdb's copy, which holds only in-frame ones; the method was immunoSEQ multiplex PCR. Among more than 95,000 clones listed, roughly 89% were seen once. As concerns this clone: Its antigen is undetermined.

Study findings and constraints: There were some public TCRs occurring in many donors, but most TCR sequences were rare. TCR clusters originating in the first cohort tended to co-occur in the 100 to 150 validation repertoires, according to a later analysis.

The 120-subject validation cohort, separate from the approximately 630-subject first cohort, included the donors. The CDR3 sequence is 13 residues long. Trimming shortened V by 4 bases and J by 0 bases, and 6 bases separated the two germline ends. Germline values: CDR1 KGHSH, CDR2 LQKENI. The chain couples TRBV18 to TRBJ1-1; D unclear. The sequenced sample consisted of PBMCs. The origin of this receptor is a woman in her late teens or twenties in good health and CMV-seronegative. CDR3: CASSLTVNTEAFF. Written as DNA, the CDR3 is TGTGCCAGCTCACTAACAGTGAACACTGAAGCTTTCTTT.